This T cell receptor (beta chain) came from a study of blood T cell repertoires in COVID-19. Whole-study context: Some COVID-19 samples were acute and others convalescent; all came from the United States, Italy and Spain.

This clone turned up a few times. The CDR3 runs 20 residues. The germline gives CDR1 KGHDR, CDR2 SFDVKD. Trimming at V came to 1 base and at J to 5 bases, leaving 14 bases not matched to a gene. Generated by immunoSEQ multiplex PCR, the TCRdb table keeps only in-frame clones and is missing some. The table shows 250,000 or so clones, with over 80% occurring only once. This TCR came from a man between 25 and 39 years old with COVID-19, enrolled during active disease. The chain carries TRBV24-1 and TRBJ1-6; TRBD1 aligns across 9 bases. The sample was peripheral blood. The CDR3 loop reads CATSDFHNEQGARNNSPLHF. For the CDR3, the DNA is TGTGCCACCAGTGATTTCCACAATGAACAGGGGGCGAGAAATAATTCACCCCTCCACTTT.